This T cell receptor (beta chain) was retrieved from a study of blood T cell repertoires in COVID-19. As for the study in general: Acute-phase and convalescent COVID-19 samples originated in the United States, Italy and Spain.

The CDR3 contains 12 residues. Germline CDR1 reads ENHRY; CDR2 reads SYGVKD. The V end was cut by 10 bases, the J end by 6 bases, with 16 bases between. This table comes from immunoSEQ multiplex PCR, and its TCRdb copy is limited to in-frame clones, with some not included. In the table there are just under 80,000 clones, around 83% of which are singletons. By frequency in the sample, this clone is large. The origin of this receptor is a woman in her seventies with acute or convalescent COVID-19. The sample taken for sequencing was peripheral blood. The J gene is TRBJ2-7, the V gene TRBV10-3; a possible D gene is TRBD2 (6 bases). This CDR3 is CATYRGSGEQYF. In DNA, the CDR3 is TGTGCCACCTACCGGGGTAGCGGCGAGCAGTACTTC.